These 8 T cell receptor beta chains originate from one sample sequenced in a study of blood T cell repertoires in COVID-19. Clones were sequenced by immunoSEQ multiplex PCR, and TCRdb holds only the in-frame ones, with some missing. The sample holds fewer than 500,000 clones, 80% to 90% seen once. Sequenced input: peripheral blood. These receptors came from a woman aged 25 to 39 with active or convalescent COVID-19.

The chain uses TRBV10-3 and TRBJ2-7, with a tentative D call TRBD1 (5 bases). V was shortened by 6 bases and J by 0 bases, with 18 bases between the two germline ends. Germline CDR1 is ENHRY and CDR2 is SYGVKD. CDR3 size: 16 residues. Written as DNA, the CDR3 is TGTGCCATCAGCGACAGAAACCGAAACAGCTCCTACGAGCAGTACTTC. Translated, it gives CAISDRNRNSSYEQYF.

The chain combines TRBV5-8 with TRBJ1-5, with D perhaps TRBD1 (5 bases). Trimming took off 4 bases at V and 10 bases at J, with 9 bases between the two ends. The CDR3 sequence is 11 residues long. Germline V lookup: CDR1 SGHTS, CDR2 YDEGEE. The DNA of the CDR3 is TGTGCCAGCAGCCCCGGGGGTCCCCAGCATTTT. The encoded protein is CASSPGGPQHF.

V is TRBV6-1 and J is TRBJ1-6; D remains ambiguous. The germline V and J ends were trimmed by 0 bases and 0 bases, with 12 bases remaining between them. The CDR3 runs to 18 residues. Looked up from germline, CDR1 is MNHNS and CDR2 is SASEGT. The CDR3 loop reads CASSEARAERSYNSPLHF. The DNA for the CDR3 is TGTGCCAGCAGTGAAGCGCGGGCAGAGCGCTCCTATAATTCACCCCTCCACTTT.

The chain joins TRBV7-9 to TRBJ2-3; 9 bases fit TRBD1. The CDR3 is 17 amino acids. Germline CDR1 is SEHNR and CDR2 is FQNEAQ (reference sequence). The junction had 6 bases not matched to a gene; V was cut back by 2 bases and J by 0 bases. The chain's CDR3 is CASSLRTGEFSTDTQYF. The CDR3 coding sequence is TGTGCCAGCAGCTTAAGGACAGGGGAATTTAGCACAGATACGCAGTATTTT.

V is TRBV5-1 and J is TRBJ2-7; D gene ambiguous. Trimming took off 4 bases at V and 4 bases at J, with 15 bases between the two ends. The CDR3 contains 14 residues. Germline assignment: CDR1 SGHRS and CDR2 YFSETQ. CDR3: CASSPISGPYEQYF. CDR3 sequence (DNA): TGCGCCAGCAGCCCTATATCGGGTCCTTACGAGCAGTACTTC.

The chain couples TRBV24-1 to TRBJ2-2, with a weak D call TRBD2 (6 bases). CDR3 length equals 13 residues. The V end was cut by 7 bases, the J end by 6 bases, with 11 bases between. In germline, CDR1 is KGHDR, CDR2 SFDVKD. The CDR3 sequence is CATRSGLSGELFF. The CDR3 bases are TGTGCCACCAGATCGGGACTTTCCGGGGAGCTGTTTTTT.

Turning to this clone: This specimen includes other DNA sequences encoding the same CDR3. CDR3 residues: CASSPPGTGTYEQYF. The CDR3 DNA follows: TGTGCCAGCTCACCGCCGGGGACAGGGACCTACGAGCAGTACTTC. This sequence joins TRBV18 and TRBJ2-7, with 9 positions matching TRBD1. CDR3 length equals 15 residues. Germline V gene lookup returns CDR1 KGHSH and CDR2 LQKENI. V lost 3 bases to trimming and J lost 2 bases; unmatched junction nucleotides: 5.

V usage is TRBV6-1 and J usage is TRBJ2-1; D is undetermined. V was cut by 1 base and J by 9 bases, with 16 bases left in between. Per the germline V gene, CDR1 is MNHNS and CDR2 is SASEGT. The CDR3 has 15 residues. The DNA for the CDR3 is TGTGCCAGCAGTGAAGAGCTAGTTCTGTTTGGTGAGCAGTTCTTC. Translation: CASSEELVLFGEQFF.